This is a list of T cell receptor beta chains from one sample in a study of control samples from healthy donors and cancer patients. Sequenced by immunoSEQ multiplex PCR; TCRdb stores in-frame clones only, minus some. The sample contains about 130,000 clones, approximately 95% of which appear only once. Sequencing was performed on blood. Receptors originate from a man aged 25 to 45 in good health. CDR3s include the opening cysteine and the closing phenylalanine or tryptophan. Fields, in order: D gene, J gene, clone size, V gene, CDR3 DNA, CDR3 protein. The D gene is left open where the match is weak. Size is omitted from some rows. Given values are once, few, many or a class for expanded clones.

- TRBJ1-5 once TRBV5-5 TGTGCCAGCAGCTTACAGGCGGGGGGTCATCAGCCCCAGCATTTT CASSLQAGGHQPQHF
- TRBJ1-5 - TRBV13 TGTGCCAGCAGCTTAGGCAGAAATGGTCAGCCCCAGCATTTT CASSLGRNGQPQHF
- TRBJ2-2 - TRBV2 TGTGCCACCATAGTATCGACCGGGGAGCTGTTTTTT CATIVSTGELFF
- TRBJ1-1 - TRBV30 TGTGCCTGGAGTGTAGAGGTCACTGAAGCTTTCTTT CAWSVEVTEAFF
TRBD2 TRBJ2-1 - TRBV6-2/TRBV6-3 TGTGCCAGCAGCCCCTCTAGCGGGGGGGCCGATCGGTTCTTC CASSPSSGGADRFF
- TRBJ1-2 once TRBV4-1 TGCGCCAGCAGCCAAGAGTCGGGGGGCCCTAACTATGGCTACACCTTC CASSQESGGPNYGYTF
TRBD1 TRBJ1-3 - TRBV27 TGTGCCAGCAGTCCCCGACAGGGCCCGGCCACCGGAAACACCATATATTTT CASSPRQGPATGNTIYF
- TRBJ1-3 - TRBV14 TGTGCCAGCAGCCACCGGGAGGGAGGAAACACCATATATTTT CASSHREGGNTIYF
TRBD1 TRBJ1-2 - TRBV5-1 TGCGCCAGCAGTTTTACCACCGGGACAGGGTTTTTCTATGGCTACACCTTC CASSFTTGTGFFYGYTF
- TRBJ1-5 - TRBV2 TGTGCCAGCAGTGAATTGGCTAGCAATCAGCCCCAGCATTTT CASSELASNQPQHF
- TRBJ1-5 - TRBV7-8 TGTGCCAGCAGCTTAGGGACCCAGGCCAATCAGCCCCAGCATTTT CASSLGTQANQPQHF
TRBD2 TRBJ2-7 - TRBV29-1 TGCAGCGTTGCGGGAGGGAGCTCCTACGAGCAGTACTTC CSVAGGSSYEQYF
- TRBJ1-2 - TRBV2 TGTGCCAGCAGTGAAGCGCGGCCAGGATGGGGTAACTATGGCTACACCTTC CASSEARPGWGNYGYTF
- TRBJ1-1 - TRBV18 TGTGCCAGCTCACCACCCCAGGGAGCGAACACTGAAGCTTTCTTT CASSPPQGANTEAFF